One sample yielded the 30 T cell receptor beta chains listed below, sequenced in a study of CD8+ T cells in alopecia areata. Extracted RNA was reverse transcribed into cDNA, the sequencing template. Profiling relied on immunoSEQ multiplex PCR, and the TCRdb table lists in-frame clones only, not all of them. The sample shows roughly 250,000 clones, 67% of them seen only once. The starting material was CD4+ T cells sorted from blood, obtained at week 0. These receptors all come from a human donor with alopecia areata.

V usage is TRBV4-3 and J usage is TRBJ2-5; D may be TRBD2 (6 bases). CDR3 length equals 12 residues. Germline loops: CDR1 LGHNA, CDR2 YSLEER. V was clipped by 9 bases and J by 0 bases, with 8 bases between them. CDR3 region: CARGLYQETQYF. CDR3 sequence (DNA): TGCGCCAGGGGACTTTACCAAGAGACCCAGTACTTC.

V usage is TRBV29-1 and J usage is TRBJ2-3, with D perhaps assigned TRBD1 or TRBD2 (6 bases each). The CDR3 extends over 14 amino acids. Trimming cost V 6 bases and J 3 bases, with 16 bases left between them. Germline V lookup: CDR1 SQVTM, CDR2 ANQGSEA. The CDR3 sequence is CSVPWGAWTDTQYF. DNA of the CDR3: TGCAGCGTACCATGGGGGGCTTGGACAGATACGCAGTATTTT.

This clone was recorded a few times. CDR3 protein: CSLGGGPETQYF. Here the CDR3 DNA reads TGCAGCCTCGGGGGGGGCCCGGAGACCCAGTACTTC. V and J are TRBV29-1 and TRBJ2-5; TRBD2 aligns across 8 bases. Germline CDR1 SQVTM, CDR2 ANQGSEA. The CDR3 is made up of 12 amino acids. Trimming at V came to 8 bases and at J to 5 bases, leaving 7 bases not matched to a gene.

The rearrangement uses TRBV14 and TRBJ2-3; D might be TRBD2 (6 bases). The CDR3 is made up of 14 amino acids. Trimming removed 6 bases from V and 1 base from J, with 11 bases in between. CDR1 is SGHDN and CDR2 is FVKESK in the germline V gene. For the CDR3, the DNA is TGTGCCAGCAGTCGGGCTAGCGGCACAGATACGCAGTATTTT. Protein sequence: CASSRASGTDTQYF.

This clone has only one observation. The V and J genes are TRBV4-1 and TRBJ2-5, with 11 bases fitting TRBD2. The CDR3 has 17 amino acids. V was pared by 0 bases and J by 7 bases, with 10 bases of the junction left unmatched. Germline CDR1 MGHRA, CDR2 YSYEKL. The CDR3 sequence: CASSQERTSGPVGTQYF. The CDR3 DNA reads TGCGCCAGCAGCCAAGAGAGGACTAGCGGGCCAGTGGGGACCCAGTACTTC.

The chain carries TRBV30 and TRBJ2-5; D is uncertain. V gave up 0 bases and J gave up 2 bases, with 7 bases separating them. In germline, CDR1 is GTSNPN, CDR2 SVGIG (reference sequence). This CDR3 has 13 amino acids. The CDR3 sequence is CAWSVLRQETQYF. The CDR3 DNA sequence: TGTGCCTGGAGTGTATTGCGGCAAGAGACCCAGTACTTC.

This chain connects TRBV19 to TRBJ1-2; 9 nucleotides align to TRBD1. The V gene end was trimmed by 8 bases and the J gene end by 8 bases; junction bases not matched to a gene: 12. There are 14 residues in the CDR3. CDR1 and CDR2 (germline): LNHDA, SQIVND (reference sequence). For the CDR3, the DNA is TGTGCCAGTTCAACTTGGGACAGGGTGGCCGGCTACACCTTC. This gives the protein CASSTWDRVAGYTF.

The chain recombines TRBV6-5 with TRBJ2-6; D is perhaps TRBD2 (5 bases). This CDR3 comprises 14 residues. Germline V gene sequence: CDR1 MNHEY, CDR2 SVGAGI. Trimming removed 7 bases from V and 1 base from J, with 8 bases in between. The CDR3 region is CASTRRSGANVLTF. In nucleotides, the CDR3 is TGTGCCAGCACTCGGAGGTCTGGGGCCAACGTCCTGACTTTC.

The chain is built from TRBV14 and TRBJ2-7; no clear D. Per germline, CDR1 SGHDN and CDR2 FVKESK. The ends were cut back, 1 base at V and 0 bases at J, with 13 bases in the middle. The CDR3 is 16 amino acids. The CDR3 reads CASSQGAPRSSYEQYF. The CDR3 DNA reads TGTGCCAGCAGCCAAGGAGCTCCCAGGAGCTCCTACGAGCAGTACTTC.

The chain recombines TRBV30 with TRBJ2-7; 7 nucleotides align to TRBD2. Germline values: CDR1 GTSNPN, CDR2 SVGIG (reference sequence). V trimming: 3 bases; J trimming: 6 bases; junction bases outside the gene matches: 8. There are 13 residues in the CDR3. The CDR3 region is CAWSAREVGEQYF. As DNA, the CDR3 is TGTGCCTGGAGCGCTCGGGAGGTTGGCGAGCAGTACTTC.

The CDR3 nucleotides are TGTGCCAGTAGTTATGCTTCGAACACTGAAGCTTTCTTT. Residues: CASSYASNTEAFF. The chain couples TRBV19 to TRBJ1-1; D is ambiguous. The V gene's germline CDR1 is LNHDA and CDR2 SQIVND (reference sequence). The V end was cut by 5 bases, the J end by 1 base, with 8 bases between. The CDR3 is 13 residues long.

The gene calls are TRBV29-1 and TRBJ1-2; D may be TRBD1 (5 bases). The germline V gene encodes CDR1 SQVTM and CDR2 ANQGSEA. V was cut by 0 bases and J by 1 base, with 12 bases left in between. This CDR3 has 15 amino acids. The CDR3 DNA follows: TGCAGCGTTGAAGATCTAGGGGCGGGTAACTATGGCTACACCTTC. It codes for CSVEDLGAGNYGYTF.

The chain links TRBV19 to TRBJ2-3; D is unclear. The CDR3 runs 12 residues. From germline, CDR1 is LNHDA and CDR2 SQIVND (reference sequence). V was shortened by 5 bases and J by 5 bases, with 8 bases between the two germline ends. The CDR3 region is CASSAQRDTQYF. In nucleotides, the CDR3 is TGTGCCAGTAGTGCACAGAGAGATACGCAGTATTTT.

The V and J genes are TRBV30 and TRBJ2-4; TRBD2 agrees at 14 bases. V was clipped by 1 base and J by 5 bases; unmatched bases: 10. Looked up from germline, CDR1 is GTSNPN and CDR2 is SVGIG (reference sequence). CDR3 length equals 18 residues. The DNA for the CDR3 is TGTGCCTGGAGTGGATTTAATGGACTAGCGGGGGGACAAAACATTCAGTACTTC. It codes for CAWSGFNGLAGGQNIQYF.

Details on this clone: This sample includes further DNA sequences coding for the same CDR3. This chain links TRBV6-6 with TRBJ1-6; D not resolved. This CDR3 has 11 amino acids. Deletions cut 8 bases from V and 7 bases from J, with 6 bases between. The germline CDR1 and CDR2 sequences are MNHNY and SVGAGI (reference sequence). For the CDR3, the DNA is TGTGCCAGCCGGGAGAATTCACCCCTCCACTTT. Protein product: CASRENSPLHF.

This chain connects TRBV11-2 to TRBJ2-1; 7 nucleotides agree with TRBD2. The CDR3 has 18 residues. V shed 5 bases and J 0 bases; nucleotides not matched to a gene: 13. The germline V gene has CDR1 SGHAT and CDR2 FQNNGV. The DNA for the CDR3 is TGTGCCAGCAGCCCCATAGGACGAGCGGGGAGCTCCTACAATGAGCAGTTCTTC. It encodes CASSPIGRAGSSYNEQFF.

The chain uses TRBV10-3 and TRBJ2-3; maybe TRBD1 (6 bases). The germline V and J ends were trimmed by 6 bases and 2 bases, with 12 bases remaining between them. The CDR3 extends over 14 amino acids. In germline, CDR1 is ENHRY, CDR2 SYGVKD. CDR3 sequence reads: CAIRRGTNTDTQYF. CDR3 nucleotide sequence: TGTGCCATCAGGAGAGGGACAAACACAGATACGCAGTATTTT.

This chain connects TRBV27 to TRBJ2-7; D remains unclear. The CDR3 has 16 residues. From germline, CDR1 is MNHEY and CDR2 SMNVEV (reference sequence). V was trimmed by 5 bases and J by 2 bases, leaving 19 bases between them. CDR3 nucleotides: TGTGCCAGCAGTACGCCGCCCCCAGGATTAGCCTACGAGCAGTACTTC. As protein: CASSTPPPGLAYEQYF.

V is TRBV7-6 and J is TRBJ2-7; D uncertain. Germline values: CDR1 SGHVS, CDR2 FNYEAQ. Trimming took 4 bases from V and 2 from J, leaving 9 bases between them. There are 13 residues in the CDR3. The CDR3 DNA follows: TGTGCCAGCAGCTGGGTTCTACCCTACGAGCAGTACTTC. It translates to CASSWVLPYEQYF. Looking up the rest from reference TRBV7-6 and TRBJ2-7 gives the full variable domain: GAGVSQSPRYKVTKRGQDVALRCDPISGHVSLYWYRQALGQGPEFLTYFNYEAQQDKSGLPNDRFSAERPEGSISTLTIQRTEQRDSAMYRCASSWVLPYEQYFGPGTRLTVT.

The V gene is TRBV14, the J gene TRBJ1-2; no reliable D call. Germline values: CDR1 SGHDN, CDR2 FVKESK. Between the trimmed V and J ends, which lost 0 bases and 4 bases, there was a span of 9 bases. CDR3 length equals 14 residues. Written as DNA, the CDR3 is TGTGCCAGCAGCCAAGATATAGGCTTCTATGGCTACACCTTC. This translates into CASSQDIGFYGYTF.

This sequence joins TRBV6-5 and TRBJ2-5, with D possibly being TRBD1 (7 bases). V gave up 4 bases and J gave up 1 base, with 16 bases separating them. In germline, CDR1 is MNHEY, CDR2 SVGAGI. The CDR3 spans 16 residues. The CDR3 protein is CASSLGAGTAQETQYF. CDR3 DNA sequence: TGTGCCAGCAGTTTAGGGGCGGGGACAGCCCAAGAGACCCAGTACTTC.

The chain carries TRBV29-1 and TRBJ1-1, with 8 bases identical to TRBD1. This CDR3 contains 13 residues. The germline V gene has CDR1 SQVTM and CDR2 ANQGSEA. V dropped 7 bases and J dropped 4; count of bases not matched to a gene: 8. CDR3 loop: CSAAEDRGTEAFF. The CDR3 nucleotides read TGCAGCGCCGCCGAAGACAGGGGCACTGAAGCTTTCTTT.

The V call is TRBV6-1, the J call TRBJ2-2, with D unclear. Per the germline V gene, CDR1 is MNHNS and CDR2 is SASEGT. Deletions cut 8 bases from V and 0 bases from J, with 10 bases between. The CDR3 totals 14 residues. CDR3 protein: CASRRASNTGELFF. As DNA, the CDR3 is TGTGCCAGCCGACGGGCTTCGAACACCGGGGAGCTGTTTTTT.

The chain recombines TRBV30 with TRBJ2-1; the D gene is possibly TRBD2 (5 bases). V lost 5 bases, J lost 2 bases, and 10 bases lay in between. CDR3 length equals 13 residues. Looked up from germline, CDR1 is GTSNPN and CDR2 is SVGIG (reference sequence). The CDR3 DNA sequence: TGTGCCTGGGGGGTAGCGACCTACAATGAGCAGTTCTTC. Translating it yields CAWGVATYNEQFF.

CDR3 coding DNA: TGTGCCAGTAGTCCAGGGCCTACGACAGATACGCAGTATTTT. It is translated as CASSPGPTTDTQYF. This rearrangement joins TRBV19 to TRBJ2-3; D is perhaps TRBD1 (5 bases). V shed 5 bases and J shed 3 bases, with 12 bases lying between them. The CDR3 has 14 residues. CDR1 is LNHDA, CDR2 SQIVND, per germline (reference sequence).

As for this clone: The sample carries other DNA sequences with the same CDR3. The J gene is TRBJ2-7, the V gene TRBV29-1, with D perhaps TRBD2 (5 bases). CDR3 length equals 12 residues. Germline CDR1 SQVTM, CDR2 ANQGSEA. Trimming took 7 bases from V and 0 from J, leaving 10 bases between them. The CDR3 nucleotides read TGCAGCGCTCGGACTGTCTCCTACGAGCAGTACTTC. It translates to CSARTVSYEQYF.

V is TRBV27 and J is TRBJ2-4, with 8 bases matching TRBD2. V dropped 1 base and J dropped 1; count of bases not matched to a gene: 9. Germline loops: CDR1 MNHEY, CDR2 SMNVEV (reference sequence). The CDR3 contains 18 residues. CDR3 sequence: CASSLYGGDIPAKNIQYF. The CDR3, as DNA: TGTGCCAGCAGTTTATACGGGGGGGACATCCCTGCCAAAAACATTCAGTACTTC.

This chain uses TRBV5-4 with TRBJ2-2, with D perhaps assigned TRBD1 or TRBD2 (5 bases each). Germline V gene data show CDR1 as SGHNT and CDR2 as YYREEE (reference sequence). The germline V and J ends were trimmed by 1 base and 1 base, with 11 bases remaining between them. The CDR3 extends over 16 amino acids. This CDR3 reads CASSLPGTVNTGELFF. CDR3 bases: TGTGCCAGCAGCTTGCCCGGGACGGTGAACACCGGGGAGCTGTTTTTT.

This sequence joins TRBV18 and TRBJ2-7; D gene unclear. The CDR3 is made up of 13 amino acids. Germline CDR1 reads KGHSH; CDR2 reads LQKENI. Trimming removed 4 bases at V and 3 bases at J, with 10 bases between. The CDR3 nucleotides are TGTGCCAGCTCACTGACAAGTCACTACGAGCAGTACTTC. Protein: CASSLTSHYEQYF.

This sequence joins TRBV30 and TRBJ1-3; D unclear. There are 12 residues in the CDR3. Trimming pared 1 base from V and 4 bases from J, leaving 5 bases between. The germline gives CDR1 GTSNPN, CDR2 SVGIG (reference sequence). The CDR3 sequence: CAWSETGNTIYF. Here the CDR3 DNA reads TGTGCCTGGAGTGAGACAGGAAACACCATATATTTT.